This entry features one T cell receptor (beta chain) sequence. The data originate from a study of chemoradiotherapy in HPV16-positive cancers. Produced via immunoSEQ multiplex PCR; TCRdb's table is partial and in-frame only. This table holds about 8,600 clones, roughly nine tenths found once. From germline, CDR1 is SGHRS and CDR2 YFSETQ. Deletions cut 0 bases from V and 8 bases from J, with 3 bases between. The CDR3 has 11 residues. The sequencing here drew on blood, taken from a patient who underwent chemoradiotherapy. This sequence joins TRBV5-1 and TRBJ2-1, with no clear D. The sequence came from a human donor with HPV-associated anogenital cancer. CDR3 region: CASSLGHEQFF. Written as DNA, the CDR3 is TGCGCCAGCAGCTTGGGGCATGAGCAGTTCTTC.